This paragraph reports one T cell receptor beta chain. What it binds is not known. The data derive from a study of STAT3 mutations in large granular lymphocyte leukemia. Study in general: Immunosuppressive therapy was given to more than half of T-LGLL patients.

Trimming pared 1 base from V and 6 bases from J, leaving 12 bases between. Germline V gives CDR1 GTSNPN, CDR2 SVGIG (reference sequence). This CDR3 contains 13 residues. Study-level points and caveats: In several patients, dominant TCR clone burden exceeded STAT3 mutant burden, suggesting STAT3 mutation arose secondarily. Every T-cell large granular lymphocyte leukemia patient had at least one immunodominant TCR beta clonotype. Some patients had persisting codominant clonotypes that could mask small clones. After therapy, about 35% of the 18 patients switched clonotypes, all new clones STAT3 wild type.

Measured with immunoSEQ multiplex PCR; TCRdb has only the in-frame clones, and not every one. The data show tens of thousands of clones, approximately 83% seen once. The chain joins TRBV30 to TRBJ1-2, with unresolved D. This TCR came from a man aged 60 to 69 with T-cell large granular lymphocyte leukemia. Some clones in this sample may be carry-over from other donors' samples. The specimen sequenced was peripheral blood mononuclear cells. CDR3 coding DNA: TGTGCCTGGAGTGGAGGGAGGAAAAATGGCTACACCTTC. Protein product: CAWSGGRKNGYTF.